This entry features one T cell receptor beta chain sequence. RNA transcripts served as the template for amplifying TCR beta CDR3 regions. HTBI primers were employed in a first-round RT-PCR of the TCR CDR3. MiXCR, run by TCRdb on the multiplex PCR reads, gives a single entry per CDR3 protein. The sample yields just over 550,000 distinct CDR3 sequences, roughly 46% seen once. The data were obtained in a study of T cells in Graves' hyperthyroidism and ophthalmopathy. The CDR3 length is 14 residues. CDR1 is MNHEY, CDR2 SVGAGI, per germline. Germline trimming cut 2 bases from V and 6 bases from J; bases unmatched to any gene: 4.

The TCR originated in a woman aged 18-29 years with Graves' hyperthyroidism. Sequencing was done on a sample of peripheral blood or thyroid tissue (not recorded which). This chain connects TRBV6-5 to TRBJ1-5; 7 bases agree with TRBD1. The CDR3: CASSYEGASQPQHF. The CDR3 DNA reads TGTGCCAGCAGTTACGAGGGGGCCAGTCAGCCCCAGCATTTT.